The source of this T cell receptor beta chain is a study of early T cells in non-severe SARS-CoV-2 infection. About the study: The chains were unpaired, and the sequenced material was bulk RNA from unsorted whole blood. Study results and caveats: A preference for anti-spike CD8 responses marked VDJdb matching, which missed private and CD4 specificities.

As part of library construction, unique molecular identifiers were attached to individual cDNA molecules. TCRdb passed the 5' RACE reads through MiXCR, listing each CDR3 protein once. The sample consists of about 35,000 distinct CDR3 sequences, approximately 6% of them appearing once. Trimming shortened V by 1 base and J by 2 bases, and 5 bases separated the two germline ends. From germline, CDR1 is SGHNT and CDR2 YENEEA. The CDR3 contains 14 residues. This clonotype was detected ten times or more. Antigen: not known. The chain joins TRBV11-3 to TRBJ2-2, with no clear D. The TCR comes from an adult who was a healthcare worker with PCR-confirmed SARS-CoV-2 infection or an uninfected control (not recorded which). Sequenced here: whole blood, sampled at baseline. In DNA form, the CDR3 reads TGTGCCAGCAGCTTAGGTCCCAACACCGGGGAGCTGTTTTTT. It specifies CASSLGPNTGELFF.